This is a list of T cell receptor beta chains from one sample in a study of Graves' ophthalmopathy and Graves' hyperthyroidism. TCRdb redid the calling of the multiplex PCR reads with MiXCR, one entry per CDR3 protein. The sample lists 680,000 or so distinct CDR3 sequences, over 20% seen once, with roughly 7.4% in the top ten. Sequencing input: peripheral blood. The source is a woman aged 18-29 years with stable Graves' hyperthyroidism. Some clones in this sample may be carry-over from other donors' samples. Each CDR3 is given without its conserved first and last residue. D genes are given only for firm matches. Size values are once, few and many counts, or a class for expanded clones, and some rows have none.

>TRBV7-9|many|TRBJ1-3|TRBD1
ASSSGTVDTIY
>TRBV6-1|-|TRBJ1-5|-
ASSPRGLLNQPEH
>TRBV3-1|-|TRBJ2-7|-
ASSQFSGYEQY
>TRBV12-3/TRBV12-4|many|TRBJ2-7|-
ASTSWSSYEQY
>TRBV6-1|-|TRBJ1-1|-
ASRPTGTLEAF
>TRBV5-4|few|TRBJ1-2|TRBD1
ASRELQGDRYT
>TRBV2|many|TRBJ1-2|-
ASSAGTNYGYT
>TRBV6-2/TRBV6-3|few|TRBJ1-1|-
ASRPSGTRHTEAF
>TRBV20-1|few|TRBJ2-7|TRBD2
SASGRGTSAAYEQY
>TRBV11-2|-|TRBJ2-5|TRBD2
ASSSERGQETQY
>TRBV7-2|few|TRBJ2-7|-
ASSLGYRAYEQY
>TRBV13|few|TRBJ1-1|-
ASSRYRESAEAF
>TRBV20-1|-|TRBJ2-7|TRBD2
SALLAGVGEQY
>TRBV27|many|TRBJ1-6|TRBD1
ASSSRGPLNSPLH
>TRBV5-1|many|TRBJ1-1|-
ASRGEGWTEAF
>TRBV5-4|many|TRBJ2-2|-
ASSLVQQGGELF
>TRBV30|many|TRBJ1-1|-
AWRDRLNTEAF
>TRBV6-1|few|TRBJ2-7|TRBD2
ASSHLTSGITYEQY
>TRBV7-8|-|TRBJ2-7|TRBD2
ASSLERGSSYEQY
>TRBV6-2/TRBV6-3|many|TRBJ2-2|TRBD2
ASRLAGAHRDTGELF
>TRBV29-1|many|TRBJ1-5|-
SVVFGANSNQPQH
>TRBV4-1|few|TRBJ2-5|TRBD2
ASSQGRTSGRDQETQY